The rows below give T cell receptor beta chains drawn from one sample of a study of cytomegalovirus exposure and HLA in healthy donors. Produced via immunoSEQ multiplex PCR; TCRdb's table is partial and in-frame only. The table has about 150,000 clones, around 67% seen once. The specimen was PBMCs. These receptors were collected from a man aged 18 to 35 in good health and CMV-seropositive. The CDR3 runs from the conserved cysteine through the conserved F or W. The D gene is left open where the match is weak. Only some rows state a clone size, as once, few, many or a class for expanded clones.

j_call: TRBJ2-1; v_call: TRBV6-6; clone_size: NA; d_call: TRBD1; cdr3_aa: CASRHGTDVLYNEQFF; cdr3_nt: TGTGCCAGCAGGCACGGGACAGACGTTTTGTACAATGAGCAGTTCTTC
j_call: TRBJ2-3; v_call: TRBV6-7; clone_size: NA; d_call: TRBD2; cdr3_aa: CASSYSGRGARTDTQYF; cdr3_nt: TGTGCCAGCAGTTACTCCGGGCGGGGGGCTCGCACAGATACGCAGTATTTT
j_call: TRBJ2-7; v_call: TRBV27; clone_size: once; d_call: TRBD2; cdr3_aa: CASSFGGVSYEQYF; cdr3_nt: TGTGCCAGCAGTTTCGGGGGGGTGTCCTACGAGCAGTACTTC
j_call: TRBJ2-1; v_call: TRBV28; clone_size: NA; d_call: TRBD2; cdr3_aa: CASSLSLSTSGNIGEQFF; cdr3_nt: TGTGCCAGCAGTTTATCTTTATCGACTAGCGGGAATATTGGTGAGCAGTTCTTC
j_call: TRBJ1-2; v_call: TRBV7-8; clone_size: once; d_call: NA; cdr3_aa: CASSLSPNYGYTF; cdr3_nt: TGTGCCAGCAGCTTAAGCCCTAACTATGGCTACACCTTC
j_call: TRBJ2-3; v_call: TRBV9; clone_size: few; d_call: TRBD2; cdr3_aa: CASSARGGLTDTQYF; cdr3_nt: TGTGCCAGCAGCGCCCGGGGGGGCCTGACAGATACGCAGTATTTT
j_call: TRBJ1-5; v_call: TRBV18; clone_size: few; d_call: NA; cdr3_aa: CASSPRENQPQHF; cdr3_nt: TGTGCCAGCTCACCACGGGAGAATCAGCCCCAGCATTTT
j_call: TRBJ2-1; v_call: TRBV30; clone_size: NA; d_call: NA; cdr3_aa: CAWRVAATGEQFF; cdr3_nt: TGTGCCTGGAGGGTAGCGGCTACCGGAGAGCAGTTCTTC
j_call: TRBJ1-4; v_call: TRBV29-1; clone_size: once; d_call: NA; cdr3_aa: CSVEVLQGKGKLFF; cdr3_nt: TGCAGCGTTGAAGTTTTGCAGGGAAAGGGAAAACTGTTTTTT
j_call: TRBJ2-2; v_call: TRBV9; clone_size: few; d_call: NA; cdr3_aa: CASSPVGTRAGELFF; cdr3_nt: TGTGCCAGCAGCCCGGTCGGGACTCGCGCCGGGGAGCTGTTTTTT
j_call: TRBJ1-5; v_call: TRBV4-1; clone_size: NA; d_call: TRBD1; cdr3_aa: CASSQDRGRGSNQPQHF; cdr3_nt: TGCGCCAGCAGCCAAGATAGGGGGCGAGGTAGCAATCAGCCCCAGCATTTT
j_call: TRBJ1-2; v_call: TRBV6-1; clone_size: NA; d_call: TRBD1; cdr3_aa: CASSVLDRNYGYTF; cdr3_nt: TGTGCCAGCAGTGTCCTGGACAGGAACTATGGCTACACCTTC
j_call: TRBJ2-1; v_call: TRBV10-3; clone_size: NA; d_call: NA; cdr3_aa: CAISEGQPWEQFF; cdr3_nt: TGTGCCATCAGTGAGGGACAACCTTGGGAGCAGTTCTTC
j_call: TRBJ2-7; v_call: TRBV9; clone_size: NA; d_call: TRBD1; cdr3_aa: CASSPRDRVGYEQYF; cdr3_nt: TGTGCCAGCAGCCCCCGGGACAGGGTGGGCTACGAGCAGTACTTC
j_call: TRBJ1-1; v_call: TRBV5-1; clone_size: once; d_call: NA; cdr3_aa: CASSSDSNRRNTEAFF; cdr3_nt: TGCGCCAGCAGCTCAGACTCGAACCGACGAAACACTGAAGCTTTCTTT
j_call: TRBJ2-5; v_call: TRBV5-1; clone_size: NA; d_call: NA; cdr3_aa: CASSSAGQETQYF; cdr3_nt: TGCGCCAGCAGCTCGGCGGGCCAAGAGACCCAGTACTTC
j_call: TRBJ2-3; v_call: TRBV10-3; clone_size: NA; d_call: NA; cdr3_aa: CAINSGSSDTQYF; cdr3_nt: TGTGCCATCAATAGCGGTTCGTCCGATACGCAGTATTTT
j_call: TRBJ2-5; v_call: TRBV4-1; clone_size: few; d_call: NA; cdr3_aa: CASSQGYRLGKETQYF; cdr3_nt: TGCGCCAGCAGCCAAGGATACCGGCTAGGTAAAGAGACCCAGTACTTC
j_call: TRBJ2-2; v_call: TRBV6-5; clone_size: NA; d_call: TRBD2; cdr3_aa: CASSRGGTGELFF; cdr3_nt: TGTGCCAGCAGTCGGGGGGGCACCGGGGAGCTGTTTTTT
j_call: TRBJ2-1; v_call: TRBV30; clone_size: NA; d_call: TRBD2; cdr3_aa: CAWSGLHVGGLAGGGNEQFF; cdr3_nt: TGTGCCTGGAGTGGCCTCCACGTGGGGGGGCTAGCGGGAGGGGGCAATGAGCAGTTCTTC
j_call: TRBJ1-5; v_call: TRBV19; clone_size: NA; d_call: NA; cdr3_aa: CASSRWLGVDQPQHF; cdr3_nt: TGTGCCAGTAGTAGATGGCTAGGGGTGGATCAGCCCCAGCATTTT
j_call: TRBJ1-1; v_call: TRBV11-2; clone_size: NA; d_call: TRBD1; cdr3_aa: CASSLVGQNTGAFF; cdr3_nt: TGTGCCAGCAGCTTAGTGGGACAGAACACTGGAGCTTTCTTT
j_call: TRBJ1-2; v_call: TRBV28; clone_size: NA; d_call: TRBD1; cdr3_aa: CASSSGGYGYTF; cdr3_nt: TGTGCCAGCAGTTCAGGGGGCTATGGCTACACCTTC
j_call: TRBJ2-7; v_call: TRBV4-3; clone_size: NA; d_call: TRBD2; cdr3_aa: CASSQDRTSGSYEQYF; cdr3_nt: TGCGCCAGCAGCCAAGATAGGACTAGCGGGAGCTACGAGCAGTACTTC
j_call: TRBJ2-7; v_call: TRBV5-1; clone_size: NA; d_call: NA; cdr3_aa: CASSLRQGAGSYEQYF; cdr3_nt: TGCGCCAGCAGCCTACGACAGGGCGCGGGGTCCTACGAGCAGTACTTC
j_call: TRBJ2-3; v_call: TRBV5-1; clone_size: NA; d_call: TRBD2; cdr3_aa: CASSVGGAKDTQYF; cdr3_nt: TGCGCCAGCAGCGTCGGGGGGGCAAAAGATACGCAGTATTTT
j_call: TRBJ2-1; v_call: TRBV7-2; clone_size: few; d_call: NA; cdr3_aa: CASKRGGSYNEQFF; cdr3_nt: TGTGCCAGCAAAAGGGGGGGCTCCTACAATGAGCAGTTCTTC
j_call: TRBJ2-1; v_call: TRBV9; clone_size: NA; d_call: TRBD2; cdr3_aa: CASSVDPSGSVEDEQFF; cdr3_nt: TGTGCCAGCAGCGTAGACCCTAGCGGGAGTGTAGAGGATGAGCAGTTCTTC
j_call: TRBJ2-3; v_call: TRBV7-8; clone_size: few; d_call: NA; cdr3_aa: CASRQSTDTQYF; cdr3_nt: TGTGCCAGCAGACAAAGCACAGATACGCAGTATTTT
j_call: TRBJ2-7; v_call: TRBV2; clone_size: NA; d_call: NA; cdr3_aa: CASTGYVGEQYF; cdr3_nt: TGTGCCAGCACAGGGTACGTTGGCGAGCAGTACTTC
j_call: TRBJ2-7; v_call: TRBV6-1; clone_size: few; d_call: NA; cdr3_aa: CASSEAQGRGYEQYF; cdr3_nt: TGTGCCAGCAGTGAAGCCCAGGGTAGAGGCTACGAGCAGTACTTC
j_call: TRBJ2-7; v_call: TRBV5-4; clone_size: NA; d_call: NA; cdr3_aa: CASSTTGNSYEQYF; cdr3_nt: TGTGCCAGCAGCACCACAGGGAACTCCTACGAGCAGTACTTC
j_call: TRBJ1-3; v_call: TRBV18; clone_size: NA; d_call: NA; cdr3_aa: CASSPSTGFSGNTIYF; cdr3_nt: TGTGCCAGCTCACCATCTACGGGTTTCTCTGGAAACACCATATATTTT
j_call: TRBJ1-3; v_call: TRBV5-1; clone_size: NA; d_call: NA; cdr3_aa: CASSLGVSTSGNTIYF; cdr3_nt: TGCGCCAGCAGCTTAGGGGTTTCCACCTCTGGAAACACCATATATTTT
j_call: TRBJ1-2; v_call: TRBV6-5; clone_size: NA; d_call: NA; cdr3_aa: CASSYSRGHYGYTF; cdr3_nt: TGTGCCAGCAGTTACTCGCGGGGGCACTATGGCTACACCTTC
j_call: TRBJ1-2; v_call: TRBV27; clone_size: NA; d_call: NA; cdr3_aa: CASSLSGGDGYTF; cdr3_nt: TGTGCCAGCAGTTTAAGCGGGGGGGATGGCTACACCTTC
j_call: TRBJ2-7; v_call: TRBV7-2; clone_size: NA; d_call: TRBD2; cdr3_aa: CASSARTSGTYEQYF; cdr3_nt: TGTGCCAGCAGCGCGCGGACTAGCGGGACCTACGAGCAGTACTTC
j_call: TRBJ2-7; v_call: TRBV10-2; clone_size: NA; d_call: TRBD1; cdr3_aa: CASSDPGTGRSSYEQYF; cdr3_nt: TGCGCCAGCAGTGACCCCGGGACAGGACGGAGCTCCTACGAGCAGTACTTC
j_call: TRBJ1-2; v_call: TRBV5-1; clone_size: once; d_call: NA; cdr3_aa: CASSSRGGPYGYTF; cdr3_nt: TGCGCCAGCAGCTCCAGGGGCGGCCCCTATGGCTACACCTTC
j_call: TRBJ1-1; v_call: TRBV29-1; clone_size: NA; d_call: TRBD1; cdr3_aa: CSVTGGTEAFF; cdr3_nt: TGCAGCGTGACAGGGGGCACTGAAGCTTTCTTT
j_call: TRBJ2-3; v_call: TRBV6-4; clone_size: NA; d_call: NA; cdr3_aa: CANYLWASTDTQYF; cdr3_nt: TGTGCCAATTACCTCTGGGCCAGCACAGATACGCAGTATTTT
j_call: TRBJ2-1; v_call: TRBV5-1; clone_size: NA; d_call: NA; cdr3_aa: CASRPNMGASYNEQFF; cdr3_nt: TGCGCCAGCCGCCCGAATATGGGGGCCTCCTACAATGAGCAGTTCTTC
j_call: TRBJ2-5; v_call: TRBV27; clone_size: NA; d_call: TRBD1; cdr3_aa: CASSPGQGGETQYF; cdr3_nt: TGTGCCAGCAGTCCTGGACAGGGGGGCGAGACCCAGTACTTC
j_call: TRBJ1-5; v_call: TRBV5-4; clone_size: NA; d_call: NA; cdr3_aa: CASSWEGDSQPQHF; cdr3_nt: TGTGCCAGCAGCTGGGAGGGGGATAGCCAGCCCCAGCATTTT